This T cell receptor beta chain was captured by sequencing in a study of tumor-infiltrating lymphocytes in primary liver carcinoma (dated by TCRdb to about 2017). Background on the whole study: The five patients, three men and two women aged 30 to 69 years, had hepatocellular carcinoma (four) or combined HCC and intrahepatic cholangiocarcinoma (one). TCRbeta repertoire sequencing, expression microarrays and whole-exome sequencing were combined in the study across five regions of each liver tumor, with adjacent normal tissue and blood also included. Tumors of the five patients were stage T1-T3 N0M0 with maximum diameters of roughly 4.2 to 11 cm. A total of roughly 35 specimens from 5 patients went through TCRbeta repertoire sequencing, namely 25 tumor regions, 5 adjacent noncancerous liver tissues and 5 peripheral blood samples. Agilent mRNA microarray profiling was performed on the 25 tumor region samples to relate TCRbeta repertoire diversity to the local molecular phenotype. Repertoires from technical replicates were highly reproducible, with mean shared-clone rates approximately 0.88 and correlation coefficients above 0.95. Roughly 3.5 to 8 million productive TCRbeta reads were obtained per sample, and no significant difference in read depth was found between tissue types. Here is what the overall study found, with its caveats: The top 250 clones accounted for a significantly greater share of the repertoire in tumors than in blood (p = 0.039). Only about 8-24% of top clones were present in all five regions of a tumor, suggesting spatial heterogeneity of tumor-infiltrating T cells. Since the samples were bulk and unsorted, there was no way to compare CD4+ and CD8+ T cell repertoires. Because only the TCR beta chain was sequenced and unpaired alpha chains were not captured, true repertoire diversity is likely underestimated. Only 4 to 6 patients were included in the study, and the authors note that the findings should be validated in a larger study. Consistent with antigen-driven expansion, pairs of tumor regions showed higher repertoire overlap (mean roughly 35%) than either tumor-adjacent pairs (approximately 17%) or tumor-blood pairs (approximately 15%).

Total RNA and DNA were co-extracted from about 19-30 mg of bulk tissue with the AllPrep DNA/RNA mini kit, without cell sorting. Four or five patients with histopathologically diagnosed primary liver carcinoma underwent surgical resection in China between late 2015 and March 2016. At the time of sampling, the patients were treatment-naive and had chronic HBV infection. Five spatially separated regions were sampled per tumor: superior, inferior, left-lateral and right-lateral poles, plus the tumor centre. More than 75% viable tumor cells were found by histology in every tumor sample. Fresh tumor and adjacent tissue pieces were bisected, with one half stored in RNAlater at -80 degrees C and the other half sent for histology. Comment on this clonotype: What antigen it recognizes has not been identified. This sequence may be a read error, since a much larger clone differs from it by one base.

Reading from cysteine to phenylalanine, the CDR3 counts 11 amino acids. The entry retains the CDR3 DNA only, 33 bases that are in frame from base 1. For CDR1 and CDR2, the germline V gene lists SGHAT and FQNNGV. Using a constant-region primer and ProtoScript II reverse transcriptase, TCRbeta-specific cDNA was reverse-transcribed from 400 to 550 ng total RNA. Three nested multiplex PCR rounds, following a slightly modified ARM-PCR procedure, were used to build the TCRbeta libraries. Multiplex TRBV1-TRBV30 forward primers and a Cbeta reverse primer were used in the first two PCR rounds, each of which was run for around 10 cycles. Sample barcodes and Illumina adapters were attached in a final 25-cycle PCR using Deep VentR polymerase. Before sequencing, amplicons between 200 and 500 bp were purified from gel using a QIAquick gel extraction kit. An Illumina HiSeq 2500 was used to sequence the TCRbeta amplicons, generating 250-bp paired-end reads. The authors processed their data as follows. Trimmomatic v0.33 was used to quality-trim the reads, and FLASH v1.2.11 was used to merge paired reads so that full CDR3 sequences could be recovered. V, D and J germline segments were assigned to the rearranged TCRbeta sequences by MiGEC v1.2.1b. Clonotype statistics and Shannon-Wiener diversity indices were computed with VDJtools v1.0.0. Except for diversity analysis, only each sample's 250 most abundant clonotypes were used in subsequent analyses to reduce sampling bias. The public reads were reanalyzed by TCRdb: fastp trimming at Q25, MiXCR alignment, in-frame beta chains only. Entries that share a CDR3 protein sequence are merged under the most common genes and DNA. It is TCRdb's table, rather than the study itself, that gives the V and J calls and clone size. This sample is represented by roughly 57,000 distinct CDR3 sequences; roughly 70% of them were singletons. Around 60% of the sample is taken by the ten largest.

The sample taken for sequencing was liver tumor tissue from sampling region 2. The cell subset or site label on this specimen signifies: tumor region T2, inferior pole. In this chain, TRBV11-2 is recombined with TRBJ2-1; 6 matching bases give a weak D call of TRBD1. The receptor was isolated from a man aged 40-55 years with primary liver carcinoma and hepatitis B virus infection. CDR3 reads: CASILDRRQFF. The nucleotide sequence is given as TGTGCCAGCATCTTAGACAGGAGGCAGTTCTTC.